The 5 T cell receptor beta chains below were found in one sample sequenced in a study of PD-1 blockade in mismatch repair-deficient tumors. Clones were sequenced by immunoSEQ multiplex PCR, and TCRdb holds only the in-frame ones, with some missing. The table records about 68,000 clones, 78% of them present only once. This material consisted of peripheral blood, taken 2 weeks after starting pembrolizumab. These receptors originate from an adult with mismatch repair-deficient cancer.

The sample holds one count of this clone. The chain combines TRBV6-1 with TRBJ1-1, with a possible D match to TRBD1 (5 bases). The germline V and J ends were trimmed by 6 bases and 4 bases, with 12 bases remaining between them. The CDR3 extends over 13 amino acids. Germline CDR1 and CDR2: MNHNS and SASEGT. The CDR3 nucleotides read TGTGCCAGCAGCAGGGAGGGAGCCACTGAAGCTTTCTTT. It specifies CASSREGATEAFF.

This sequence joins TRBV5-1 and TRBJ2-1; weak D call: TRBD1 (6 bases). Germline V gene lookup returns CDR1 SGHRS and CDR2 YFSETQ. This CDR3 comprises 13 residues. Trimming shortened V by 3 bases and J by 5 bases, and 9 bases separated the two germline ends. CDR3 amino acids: CASSSQGHNEQFF. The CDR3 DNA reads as TGCGCCAGCAGCTCCCAGGGGCACAATGAGCAGTTCTTC.

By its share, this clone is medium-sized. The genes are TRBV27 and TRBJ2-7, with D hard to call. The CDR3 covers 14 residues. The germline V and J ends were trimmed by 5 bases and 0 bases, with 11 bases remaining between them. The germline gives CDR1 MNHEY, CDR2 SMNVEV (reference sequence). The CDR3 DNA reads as TGTGCCAGCAGTGGGGTCAGTACCTCCTACGAGCAGTACTTC. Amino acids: CASSGVSTSYEQYF.

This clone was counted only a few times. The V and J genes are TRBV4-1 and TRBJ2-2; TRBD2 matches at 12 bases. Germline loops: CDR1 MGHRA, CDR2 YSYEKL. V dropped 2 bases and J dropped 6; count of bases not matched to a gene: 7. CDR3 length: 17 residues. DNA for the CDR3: TGCGCCAGCAGCCAACCAGGACTAGCGGGACGGTCCGGGGAGCTGTTTTTT. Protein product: CASSQPGLAGRSGELFF.

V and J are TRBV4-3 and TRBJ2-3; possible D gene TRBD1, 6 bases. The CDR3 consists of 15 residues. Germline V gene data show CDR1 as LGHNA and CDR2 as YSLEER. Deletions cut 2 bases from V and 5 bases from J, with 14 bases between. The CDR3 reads CASSQQTGFGDTQYF. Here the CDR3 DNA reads TGCGCCAGCAGCCAACAGACAGGTTTTGGAGATACGCAGTATTTT.